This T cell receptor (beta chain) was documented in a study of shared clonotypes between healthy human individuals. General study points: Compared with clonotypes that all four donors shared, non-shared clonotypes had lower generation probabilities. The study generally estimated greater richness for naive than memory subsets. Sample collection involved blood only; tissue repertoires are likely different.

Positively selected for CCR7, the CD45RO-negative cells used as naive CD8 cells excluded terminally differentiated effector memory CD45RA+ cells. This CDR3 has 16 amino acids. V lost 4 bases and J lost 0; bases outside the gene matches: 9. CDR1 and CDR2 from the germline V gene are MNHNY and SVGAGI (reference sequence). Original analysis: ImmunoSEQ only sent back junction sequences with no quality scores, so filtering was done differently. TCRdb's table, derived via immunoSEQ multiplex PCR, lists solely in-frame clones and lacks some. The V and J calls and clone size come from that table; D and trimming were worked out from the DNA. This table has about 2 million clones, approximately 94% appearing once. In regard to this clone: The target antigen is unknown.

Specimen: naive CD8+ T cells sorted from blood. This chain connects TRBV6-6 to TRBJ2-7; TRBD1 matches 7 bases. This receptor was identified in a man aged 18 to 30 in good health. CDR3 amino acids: CASSSYRGPSSYEQYF. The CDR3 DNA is TGTGCCAGCAGTTCTTATAGGGGGCCTAGCTCCTACGAGCAGTACTTC.